This paragraph covers one TCR beta chain sequence. Only in-frame clones appear in the TCRdb table, and some are missing; sequencing was by immunoSEQ multiplex PCR. The table includes roughly 320,000 clones, about nine tenths detected once. The treatment: around 19 received Ad26.COV2.S at low or high dose, single or two shots; several received placebo; per-sample allocation not given. Sampling occurred on day 63 after the first vaccine or placebo injection. Ad26.COV2.S expressed prefusion-stabilized spike from the original Wuhan strain. The data were obtained in a study of Ad26.COV2.S vaccination and SARS-CoV-2 variants. Study context: Ad26.COV2.S was injected intramuscularly once or twice, 56 days apart.

Germline-derived CDR1 and CDR2 are SGHDT and YYEEEE. This CDR3 has 13 amino acids. The ends were cut back, 6 bases at V and 6 bases at J, with 13 bases in the middle. This chain connects TRBV5-6 to TRBJ1-5; a possible D gene is TRBD1 (5 bases). The TCR was taken from a person aged 18-60 years who received the Ad26.COV2.S COVID-19 vaccine or a placebo. The material was peripheral blood, obtained in a trial of Ad26.COV2.S vaccine versus placebo. The CDR3 is CASTFGDRQPQHF. The DNA of the CDR3 is TGTGCCAGCACCTTCGGGGACCGTCAGCCCCAGCATTTT.